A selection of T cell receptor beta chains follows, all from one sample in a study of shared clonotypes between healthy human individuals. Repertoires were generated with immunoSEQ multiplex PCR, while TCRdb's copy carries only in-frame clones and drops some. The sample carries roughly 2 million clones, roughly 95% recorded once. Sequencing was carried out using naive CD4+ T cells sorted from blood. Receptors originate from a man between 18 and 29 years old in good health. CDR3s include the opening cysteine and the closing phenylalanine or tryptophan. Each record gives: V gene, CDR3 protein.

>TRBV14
CASSETGQAEKLFF
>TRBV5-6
CASSLGTGGTGELFF
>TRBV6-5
CASHNTRVGQSALHF
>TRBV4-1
CASSQEGGRGEKLFF
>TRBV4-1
CASSQEGRNEQFF
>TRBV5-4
CASSPGLAGEREQYF
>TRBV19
CASRRGTDIRTEAFF
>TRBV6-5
CASSSGTSGGNEQFF
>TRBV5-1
CASSLDSPPWEQYF
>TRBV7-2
CASERGLAGVRGNEQFF
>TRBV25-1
CASSESGTGNTGELFF
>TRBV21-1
CASSTRENYGYTF
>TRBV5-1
CASSVDRVGSEAFF
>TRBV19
CASSRGAGGREKLFF
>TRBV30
CAWSPTGASSTDTQYF
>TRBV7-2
CASSRDISSSYEQYF
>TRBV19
CASSIDLTGEQRANVLTF
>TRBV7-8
CASAGTTYNEQFF
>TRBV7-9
CASSSYRGQDGNTIYF
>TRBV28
CASSLRASGANVLTF
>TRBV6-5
CASRRDRAYEQYF
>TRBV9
CASSDLRSGTGELFF
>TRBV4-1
CASSQGGVYEQYF
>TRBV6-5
CASSDYTGELFF
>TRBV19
CASSTLGWGKSSPLHF
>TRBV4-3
CASSQEAGTGSYGYTF
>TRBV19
CASSIRQGRNTEAFF
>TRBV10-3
CAISLTGDNQPQHF
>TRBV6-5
CASSGGSDNSPLHF
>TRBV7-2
CASSLVASGTYNEQFF
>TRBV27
CATRRTDTQYF
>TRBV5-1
CASSLEGYRVSPLHF
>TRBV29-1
CSVDGTTDTQYF
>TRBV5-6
CASSWGRETQYF
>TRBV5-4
CASSRSSLETQYF
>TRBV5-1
CASSFSLSPDTQYF
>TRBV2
CASSTVGQTNYGYTF
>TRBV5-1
CATFRDKIYEQYF
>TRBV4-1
CASSQVYVETQYF
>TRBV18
CASSPPGLAGDTQYF
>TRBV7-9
CASSLVTGGKTDTQYF
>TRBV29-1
CSVGRSSGGADTQYF
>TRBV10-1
CASSGGLAGVENEQFF
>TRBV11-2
CASTGLAGRGETQYF
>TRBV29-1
CSVRKGLNEQFF
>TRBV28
CASKLRGAQGDEQFF
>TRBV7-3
CASSLSPAGNTGELFF
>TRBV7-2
CASSLAREAGGGKTQYF
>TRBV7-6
CASSQLSNTGELFF
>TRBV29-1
CSGREGGLAGGNEQFF
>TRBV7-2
CASSLARDRTNYGYTF
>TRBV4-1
CASSLQRGQTSTFYTEAFF
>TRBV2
CASAGLPTAEQYF
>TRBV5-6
CASSPAGVRGYTF
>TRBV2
CASSVEGTGELFF
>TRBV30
CAWSVGGSGYTF
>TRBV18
CASSPLSGPEKLFF
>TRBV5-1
CASSRDGDRGDEQYF